A single sample is the source of the 5 T cell receptor beta chains below, sequenced in a study of beta chain features in type 1 diabetes. Findings of the study overall: In all four CD4+ subsets, TCRB CDR3 length was significantly, moderately reduced in type 1 diabetes.

The study reverse transcribed the entire isolated RNA, so it sequenced expressed TCRB transcripts. The assay was immunoSEQ multiplex PCR, and TCRdb's table has in-frame clones only and misses some. Among over 150,000 clones listed, approximately 10% were seen once. These receptors' antigens are unknown. Sample: central memory CD4+ T cells from blood. These TCRs come from a man under 40 with type 1 diabetes.

The CDR3 DNA reads as TGTGCCAGCAGCTTCCTAGCGACCGGGGAGCTGTTTTTT. It is translated as CASSFLATGELFF. The rearrangement links TRBV7-2 to TRBJ2-2; TRBD2 is a possible D gene (6 bases). CDR1 and CDR2 from the germline V gene are SGHTA and FQGNSA. The CDR3 length is 13 residues. V shed 3 bases and J shed 5 bases, with 7 bases lying between them.

There are a few counts of this clone. This sequence joins TRBV30 and TRBJ1-2; D is perhaps TRBD1 (6 bases). CDR3 length: 12 residues. Trimming removed 5 bases at V and 8 bases at J, with 15 bases between. Germline CDR1 and CDR2: GTSNPN and SVGIG (reference sequence). CDR3 protein: CAWVLQGTGYTF. Written as DNA, the CDR3 is TGTGCCTGGGTATTACAGGGAACCGGCTACACCTTC.

V is TRBV2 and J is TRBJ2-7, with 8 bases aligning to TRBD2. The V gene's germline CDR1 is SNHLY and CDR2 FYNNEI. V trimming: 3 bases; J trimming: 1 base; junction bases outside the gene matches: 8. The CDR3 is 16 residues long. CDR3 in amino acids: CASSENSGGDSYEQYF. In DNA, the CDR3 is TGTGCCAGCAGTGAGAATTCGGGAGGGGATTCCTACGAGCAGTACTTC.

This clone occurred a few times. The V gene is TRBV7-3, the J gene TRBJ2-7; TRBD2 agrees at 9 bases. From germline, CDR1 is SGHTA and CDR2 FQGTGA. The CDR3 sequence is 15 residues long. V dropped 4 bases and J dropped 5; count of bases not matched to a gene: 9. The CDR3 region is CASSSGRLAAHEQYF. The DNA of the CDR3 is TGTGCCAGCAGCTCCGGAAGACTAGCGGCCCACGAGCAGTACTTC. Full variable domain (remainder filled in from reference TRBV7-3 and TRBJ2-7): GAGVSQTPSNKVTEKGKYVELRCDPISGHTALYWYRQSLGQGPEFLIYFQGTGAADDSGLPNDRFFAVRPEGSVSTLKIQRTERGDSAVYLCASSSGRLAAHEQYFGPGTRLTVT.

In its sample, this clone was seen a few times. The rearrangement uses TRBV2 and TRBJ2-7; TRBD2 matches at 7 bases. This CDR3 contains 14 residues. The ends lost 4 bases at V and 4 bases at J; junction bases unmatched: 7. Germline V gene data show CDR1 as SNHLY and CDR2 as FYNNEI. The CDR3 coding sequence is TGTGCCAGCAGTGTTGGCGGGAGCGAATACGAGCAGTACTTC. Translating gives CASSVGGSEYEQYF. Full variable domain (missing parts from reference TRBV2 and TRBJ2-7): EPEVTQTPSHQVTQMGQEVILRCVPISNHLYFYWYRQILGQKVEFLVSFYNNEISEKSEIFDDQFSVERPDGSNFTLKIRSTKLEDSAMYFCASSVGGSEYEQYFGPGTRLTVT.